The next 10 T cell receptor beta chains were all read from a single sample in a study of T cell responses to AZD1222 COVID-19 vaccine (dated by TCRdb to 2020 to 2023). Libraries were made using the immunoSEQ multiplex PCR assay. In its TCRdb copy, this immuneACCESS table keeps in-frame sequences only and misses some clones. Where compared with another copy, unresolved V genes explain less than half of these, and the others have no known cause. The sample table shows some 130,000 clones, and roughly 90% are seen once. Of the sample, roughly 3.1% falls within the top ten clones. The time point label of this sample denotes: baseline before first vaccination. Specimen: peripheral blood, collected on day 0 of AZD1222 vaccination. These receptors originate from an adult in good health.

This chain joins TRBV30 and TRBJ1-4, with D tentatively TRBD1 (6 bases). With 5 bases removed from V and 3 bases from J, the gap between germline ends came to 13 bases. This CDR3 contains 14 residues. Germline V gives CDR1 GTSNPN, CDR2 SVGIG (reference sequence). The DNA for the CDR3 is TGTGCCTGGGGTACAGGGCTCCCTAATGAAAAACTGTTTTTT. As protein: CAWGTGLPNEKLFF.

The chain carries TRBV2 and TRBJ2-1; 7 nucleotides agree with TRBD2. Germline lookup yields CDR1 SNHLY and CDR2 FYNNEI. V was pared by 6 bases and J by 3 bases, with 11 bases of the junction left unmatched. The CDR3 consists of 16 residues. DNA for the CDR3: TGTGCCAGCAGGGGGAGGGCGGGAGAGAGCTACAATGAGCAGTTCTTC. Translated, it gives CASRGRAGESYNEQFF.

The chain has TRBV29-1 and TRBJ1-1; D remains unclear. The CDR3 is 11 residues long. V gave up 6 bases and J gave up 6 bases, with 11 bases separating them. Germline V lookup: CDR1 SQVTM, CDR2 ANQGSEA. CDR3 DNA sequence: TGCAGCGTGGGAAATGACGCTGAAGCTTTCTTT. Protein product: CSVGNDAEAFF.

V usage is TRBV18 and J usage is TRBJ1-6; TRBD1 agrees at 7 bases. Trimming removed 5 bases from V and 8 bases from J; junction bases left unmatched: 9. There are 15 residues in the CDR3. Germline-derived CDR1 and CDR2 are KGHSH and LQKENI. In DNA form, the CDR3 reads TGTGCCAGCTCAACTGACAGGGCCCGAGATTCACCCCTCCACTTT. Its protein is CASSTDRARDSPLHF. Together with reference TRBV18 and TRBJ1-6, the CDR3 gives the full variable domain: NAGVMQNPRHLVRRRGQEARLRCSPMKGHSHVYWYRQLPEEGLKFMVYLQKENIIDESGMPKERFSAEFPKEGPSILRIQQVVRGDSAAYFCASSTDRARDSPLHFGNGTRLTVT.

J is TRBJ1-2 and V is TRBV18; D unclear. Per the germline V gene, CDR1 is KGHSH and CDR2 is LQKENI. The CDR3 has 12 amino acids. V was trimmed by 2 bases and J by 2 bases, leaving 3 bases between them. The CDR3 reads CASSPGNYGYTF. The CDR3, as DNA: TGTGCCAGCTCACCAGGGAACTATGGCTACACCTTC.

The rearrangement joins TRBV6-5 to TRBJ2-7; 13 bases fit TRBD2. V was clipped by 2 bases and J by 4 bases; unmatched bases: 5. Germline V gene lookup returns CDR1 MNHEY and CDR2 SVGAGI. The CDR3 totals 16 residues. The CDR3, as DNA: TGTGCCAGCAGTTACCCCGGGACTAGCGGGATTTACGAGCAGTACTTC. Protein: CASSYPGTSGIYEQYF.

V usage is TRBV12-3 or TRBV12-4 and J usage is TRBJ1-1, with a weak D call TRBD1 (5 bases). This CDR3 has 12 amino acids. Trimming shortened V by 1 base and J by 7 bases, and 7 bases separated the two germline ends. CDR3 DNA sequence: TGTGCCAGCAGTTTAGGACAGTTTGAAGCTTTCTTT. It is translated as CASSLGQFEAFF.

DNA of the CDR3: TGTGCCAGCAGTTCGAGACTAGCGGGTATAAACAATGAGCAGTTCTTC. The encoded protein is CASSSRLAGINNEQFF. This chain links TRBV27 with TRBJ2-1; TRBD2 matches 10 bases. Germline lookup yields CDR1 MNHEY and CDR2 SMNVEV (reference sequence). The length of the CDR3 is 16 residues. With 4 bases clipped from V and 5 bases from J, the junction kept 8 bases outside the gene matches.

In DNA form, the CDR3 reads TGTGCCACCAGCAGAGTACGCGGGCCTCAGGGAAGGGCTGAAGCTTTCTTT. Translation gives CATSRVRGPQGRAEAFF. The genes are TRBV15 and TRBJ1-1; TRBD1 is a possible D gene (5 bases). The CDR3 is 17 residues long. V gave up 1 base and J gave up 6 bases, with 21 bases separating them. The germline V gene encodes CDR1 LNHNV and CDR2 YYDKDF (reference sequence).

J is TRBJ2-5 and V is TRBV3-1 (or the pseudogene TRBV3-2); either TRBD1 or TRBD2 may supply D (5 bases each). The germline gives CDR1 LGHDT, CDR2 YNNKEL (reference sequence). V was shortened by 3 bases and J by 9 bases, with 8 bases between the two germline ends. The CDR3 loop spans 11 amino acids. CDR3 protein: CASSHKGPQYF. CDR3 nucleotides: TGTGCCAGCAGCCACAAGGGACCCCAGTACTTC.